This passage covers 10 T cell receptor beta chains from one sample sequenced in a study of blood T cell repertoires in COVID-19. Measured with immunoSEQ multiplex PCR; TCRdb has only the in-frame clones, and not every one. Among fewer than 350,000 clones, under 90% were seen once, and the ten largest hold approximately 5%. Sequenced material: PBMCs or T cells enriched from blood (not recorded which). Source of these receptors: a man aged 60 to 75 who had recovered from COVID-19.

The J gene is TRBJ2-5, the V gene TRBV19; 11 bases align to TRBD2. CDR3 length: 19 residues. V lost 1 base and J lost 0; bases outside the gene matches: 10. Germline V lookup: CDR1 LNHDA, CDR2 SQIVND (reference sequence). CDR3 coding DNA: TGTGCCAGTAGTATAGGCCTAGCGGGAGGTGAAGGGTACCAAGAGACCCAGTACTTC. It specifies CASSIGLAGGEGYQETQYF. The whole variable domain, filled in from reference TRBV19 and TRBJ2-5, reads DGGITQSPKYLFRKEGQNVTLSCEQNLNHDAMYWYRQDPGQGLRLIYYSQIVNDFQKGDIAEGYSVSREKKESFPLTVTSAQKNPTAFYLCASSIGLAGGEGYQETQYFGPGTRLLVL.

The rearrangement uses TRBV6-1 and TRBJ1-2, with 8 bases aligning to TRBD1. CDR1 and CDR2 (germline): MNHNS, SASEGT. The CDR3 totals 14 residues. The V and J ends lost 1 base and 6 bases, in that order; junction bases with no gene match: 4. The CDR3 is CASSEVQQGDGYTF. In DNA form, the CDR3 reads TGTGCCAGCAGTGAAGTCCAACAGGGGGATGGCTACACCTTC.

The chain has TRBV15 and TRBJ1-1; 8 bases match TRBD1. Germline CDR1 LNHNV, CDR2 YYDKDF (reference sequence). The CDR3 covers 14 residues. V gave up 0 bases and J gave up 5 bases; unmatched junction bases: 2. The DNA of the CDR3 is TGTGCCACCAGCAGAGATACAGGGGGGACTGAAGCTTTCTTT. Protein product: CATSRDTGGTEAFF.

Only one count was recorded for this clone. This chain joins TRBV7-8 and TRBJ1-2; 10 bases align to TRBD1. The germline V gene encodes CDR1 SGHVS and CDR2 FQNEAQ. The CDR3 contains 14 residues. J lost 6 bases, V lost 5 bases, and 6 bases had no gene match. CDR3 DNA: TGTGCCAGCAGCCCGGGACAGGGGTGGGATGGCTACACCTTC. Residues: CASSPGQGWDGYTF.

The rearrangement joins TRBV7-2 to TRBJ2-1, with 10 bases matching TRBD2. This CDR3 is 15 amino acids long. Per the germline V gene, CDR1 is SGHTA and CDR2 is FQGNSA. Trimming at V came to 4 bases and at J to 1 base, leaving 1 base not matched to a gene. In nucleotides, the CDR3 is TGTGCCAGCAGCTCGACTAGCGGGTCCTACAATGAGCAGTTCTTC. As protein: CASSSTSGSYNEQFF. The complete variable domain, with remaining parts taken from reference TRBV7-2 and TRBJ2-1, reads GAGVSQSPSNKVTEKGKDVELRCDPISGHTALYWYRQSLGQGLEFLIYFQGNSAPDKSGLPSDRFSAERTGGSVSTLTIQRTQQEDSAVYLCASSSTSGSYNEQFFGPGTRLTVL.

This sequence joins TRBV4-3 and TRBJ2-3; D unclear. Trimming cost V 4 bases and J 2 bases, with 4 bases left between them. The CDR3 sequence is 12 residues long. Germline CDR1 reads LGHNA; CDR2 reads YSLEER. The CDR3 DNA reads TGCGCCAGCAGCCCCAACACAGATACGCAGTATTTT. Translation gives CASSPNTDTQYF.

This rearrangement joins TRBV3-1 (or the pseudogene TRBV3-2) to TRBJ2-1; D remains ambiguous. V lost 1 base to trimming and J lost 8 bases, with 6 bases between them. Germline values: CDR1 LGHDT, CDR2 YNNKEL (reference sequence). The CDR3 is 12 residues long. For the CDR3, the DNA is TGTGCCAGCAGCCAAGTTAGAGATGAGCAGTTCTTC. Its translation is CASSQVRDEQFF.

The chain couples TRBV7-2 to TRBJ1-5; D possibly corresponds to TRBD1 (5 bases). Trimming took 4 bases from V and 3 from J, leaving 13 bases between them. Per germline, CDR1 SGHTA and CDR2 FQGNSA. CDR3 length equals 15 residues. CDR3 in amino acids: CASSSSGLFNQPQHF. The CDR3 DNA sequence: TGTGCCAGCAGCTCCTCAGGGTTATTCAATCAGCCCCAGCATTTT.

This clone was counted between two and nine times. This CDR3 is CASSVGASGGSSEQFF. The CDR3 DNA follows: TGTGCCAGCAGCGTAGGGGCGAGTGGGGGCAGTTCTGAGCAGTTCTTC. The chain couples TRBV9 to TRBJ2-1; tentatively, D is TRBD1 (6 bases). V lost 0 bases and J 9 bases, leaving 19 bases between the germline ends. Germline V lookup: CDR1 SGDLS, CDR2 YYNGEE. The CDR3 extends over 16 amino acids.

V and J are TRBV7-9 and TRBJ1-5; 8 bases are a match to TRBD1. The CDR3 is made up of 16 amino acids. Unmatched junction bases numbered 13, after V lost 5 bases and J lost 7 bases. Germline V gene data show CDR1 as SEHNR and CDR2 as FQNEAQ (reference sequence). The CDR3 DNA is TGTGCCAGCAGCAAAGCCGGGACAGGACAAAACCAGCCCCAGCATTTT. This codes for CASSKAGTGQNQPQHF. The full variable domain, its missing parts supplied by reference TRBV7-9 and TRBJ1-5, is DTGVSQNPRHKITKRGQNVTFRCDPISEHNRLYWYRQTLGQGPEFLTYFQNEAQLEKSRLLSDRFSAERPKGSFSTLEIQRTEQGDSAMYLCASSKAGTGQNQPQHFGDGTRLSIL.